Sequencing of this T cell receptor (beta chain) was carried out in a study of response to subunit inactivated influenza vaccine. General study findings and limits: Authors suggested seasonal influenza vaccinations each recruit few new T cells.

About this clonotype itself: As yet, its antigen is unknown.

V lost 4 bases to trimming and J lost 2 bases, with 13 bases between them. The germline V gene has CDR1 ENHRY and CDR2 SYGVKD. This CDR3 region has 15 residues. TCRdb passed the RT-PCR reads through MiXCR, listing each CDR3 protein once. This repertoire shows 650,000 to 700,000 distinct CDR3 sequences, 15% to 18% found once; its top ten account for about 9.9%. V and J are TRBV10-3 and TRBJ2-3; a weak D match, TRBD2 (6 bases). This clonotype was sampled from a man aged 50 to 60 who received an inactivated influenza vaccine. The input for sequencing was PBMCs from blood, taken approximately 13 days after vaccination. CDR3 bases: TGTGCCATCAGTGGGGCGGGGTCAGACACAGATACGCAGTATTTT. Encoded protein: CAISGAGSDTDTQYF.